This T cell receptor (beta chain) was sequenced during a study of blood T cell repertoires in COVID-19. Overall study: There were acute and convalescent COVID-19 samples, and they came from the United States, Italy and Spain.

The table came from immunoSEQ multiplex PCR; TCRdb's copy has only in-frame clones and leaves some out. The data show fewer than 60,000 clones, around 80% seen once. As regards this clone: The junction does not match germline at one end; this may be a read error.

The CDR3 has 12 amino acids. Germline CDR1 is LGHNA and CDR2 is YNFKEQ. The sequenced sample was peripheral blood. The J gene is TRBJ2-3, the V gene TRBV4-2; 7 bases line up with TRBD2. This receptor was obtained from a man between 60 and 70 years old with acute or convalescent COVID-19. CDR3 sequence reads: CASSQEGGKQYF. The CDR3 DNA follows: TGTGCCAGCAGTCAAGAGGGAGGGAAGCAGTATTTT.